This T cell receptor (beta chain) was sequenced in a study of blood T cells in healthy people across ages. The CDR3 is 20 amino acids. Germline V CDR1 and CDR2: LGHDT, YNNKEL (reference sequence). With 0 bases clipped from V and 3 bases from J, the junction kept 17 bases outside the gene matches. General study points: A greater number of naive CD4+ cells and higher diversity distinguished long-lived donors from aged donors.

Details on this clonotype: Its specificity is not known.

Next came a second PCR, run for about 6 to 12 cycles, which used a sample-barcoded 5' primer along with a J-beta primer mix. Every single cDNA molecule received a tag from a template-switch adaptor with 12 random nucleotides. A single record per CDR3 protein comes from TCRdb applying MiXCR to the 5' RACE reads. In the table there are 1.5 million or so distinct CDR3 sequences, under 55% of which are singletons. This TCR was sampled from a woman between 18 and 29 years old in good health. The chain joins TRBV3-1 to TRBJ2-7, with 10 bases lining up with TRBD2. The sequenced sample consisted of blood. CDR3 protein: CASSQDLGGLAGVGVYEQYF. For the CDR3, the DNA is TGTGCCAGCAGCCAAGATCTAGGAGGGCTAGCGGGAGTCGGAGTCTACGAGCAGTACTTC.